Below are 29 T cell receptor beta chains sequenced from a single sample in a study of T cell responses to AZD1222 COVID-19 vaccine (dated by TCRdb to 2020 to 2022). Receptors were amplified or captured by the immunoSEQ multiplex PCR assay. The table comes from immuneACCESS by way of TCRdb, which keeps in-frame sequences with V and J called. Part of the clones is missing from these tables; in studies checked, under half for an unresolved V gene and the rest for unknown reasons. A total of over 100,000 clones appear in this sample, roughly 86% of them only once. The ten top clones hold 4% to 6% of the sample. The sample's time point label, decoded: baseline before first vaccination. The sample consisted of peripheral blood, taken on day 0 of AZD1222 vaccination. These TCRs come from an adult in good health.

This sequence joins TRBV28 and TRBJ1-2, with D possibly matching TRBD1 (5 bases). Germline CDR1 and CDR2: MDHEN and SYDVKM. The CDR3 consists of 14 residues. Trimming removed 5 bases at V and 2 bases at J, with 12 bases between. CDR3 residues: CASSRGTGNYGYTF. The CDR3 DNA reads as TGTGCCAGCAGTCGGGGGACGGGGAACTATGGCTACACCTTC.

CDR3 coding DNA: TGTGCCAGCAGCCAGACTACAGTGCGGAACACTGAAGCTTTCTTT. Translation gives CASSQTTVRNTEAFF. The V gene is TRBV4-2, the J gene TRBJ1-1; D call uncertain. From germline, CDR1 is LGHNA and CDR2 YNFKEQ. Trimming removed 3 bases from V and 1 base from J, with 12 bases in between. The CDR3 is 15 residues long.

The CDR3 region has the DNA TGTGCCAGCAGCGTGACGGGGACCCTCACCGAGCAGTACTTC. It encodes CASSVTGTLTEQYF. The chain is built from TRBV9 and TRBJ2-7; either TRBD1 or TRBD2 may supply D (5 bases each). The CDR3 totals 14 residues. V was trimmed by 2 bases and J by 6 bases, leaving 15 bases between them. Per germline, CDR1 SGDLS and CDR2 YYNGEE.

The chain recombines TRBV19 with TRBJ2-7; 9 nucleotides match TRBD1. The V gene end was trimmed by 4 bases and the J gene end by 5 bases; junction bases not matched to a gene: 9. The CDR3 is 15 residues long. CDR1 and CDR2 (germline): LNHDA, SQIVND (reference sequence). The CDR3 reads CASSTPGTGMNEQYF. As DNA, the CDR3 is TGTGCCAGTAGTACACCCGGGACAGGGATGAACGAGCAGTACTTC.

The chain combines TRBV3-1 (or the pseudogene TRBV3-2) with TRBJ2-1, with D possibly TRBD1 on 6 matching bases. With 6 bases removed from V and 3 bases from J, the gap between germline ends came to 15 bases. Germline V gene data show CDR1 as LGHDT and CDR2 as YNNKEL (reference sequence). CDR3 size: 15 residues. The CDR3 spells CASSQLRTDYNEQFF. DNA for the CDR3: TGTGCCAGCAGTCAGTTAAGGACAGACTACAATGAGCAGTTCTTC.

The chain joins TRBV2 to TRBJ2-1; D gene unclear. V shed 5 bases and J shed 0 bases, with 8 bases lying between them. The CDR3 contains 14 residues. CDR1 and CDR2 (germline): SNHLY, FYNNEI. The CDR3 loop is CASSLTSSYNEQFF. DNA of the CDR3: TGTGCCAGCAGTTTGACAAGCTCCTACAATGAGCAGTTCTTC. The full variable domain, completed using reference TRBV2 and TRBJ2-1, is EPEVTQTPSHQVTQMGQEVILRCVPISNHLYFYWYRQILGQKVEFLVSFYNNEISEKSEIFDDQFSVERPDGSNFTLKIRSTKLEDSAMYFCASSLTSSYNEQFFGPGTRLTVL.

V and J are TRBV5-6 and TRBJ2-5; TRBD2 aligns across 7 bases. The CDR3 is 14 residues long. CDR1 and CDR2 from the germline V gene are SGHDT and YYEEEE. The V segment lost 0 bases and the J segment 5 bases; nucleotides outside the gene matches: 4. CDR3 protein: CASSLEYGGETQYF. The CDR3, as DNA: TGTGCCAGCAGCTTGGAGTACGGGGGGGAGACCCAGTACTTC.

This clone was detected a few times. The genes are TRBV7-9 and TRBJ1-6; TRBD1 might be the D (6 bases). V lost 5 bases and J 8 bases, leaving 10 bases between the germline ends. From germline, CDR1 is SEHNR and CDR2 FQNEAQ (reference sequence). This CDR3 has 13 residues. The DNA of the CDR3 is TGTGCCAGCAGCCCCGAGGGGGATTCACCCCTCCACTTT. Translation: CASSPEGDSPLHF. The whole variable domain, remainder taken from reference TRBV7-9 and TRBJ1-6, is DTGVSQNPRHKITKRGQNVTFRCDPISEHNRLYWYRQTLGQGPEFLTYFQNEAQLEKSRLLSDRFSAERPKGSFSTLEIQRTEQGDSAMYLCASSPEGDSPLHFGNGTRLTVT.

The genes are TRBV6-5 and TRBJ2-7; 11 bases match TRBD2. This CDR3 spans 15 amino acids. Germline V CDR1 and CDR2: MNHEY, SVGAGI. Trimming removed 4 bases from V and 2 bases from J; junction bases left unmatched: 4. The CDR3 DNA reads as TGTGCCAGCAGTTCGGGACTAGCGGCAACCTACGAGCAGTACTTC. Its protein is CASSSGLAATYEQYF.

The genes are TRBV7-9 and TRBJ1-4; 7 positions match TRBD1. The CDR3 runs to 15 residues. The germline gives CDR1 SEHNR, CDR2 FQNEAQ (reference sequence). The J segment lost 5 bases and the V segment lost 5 bases, leaving 8 bases of the junction unmatched. The CDR3 coding sequence is TGTGCCAGCAGCCCATGGACAGGAATCAATGAAAAACTGTTTTTT. Protein: CASSPWTGINEKLFF. Combining the CDR3 with reference TRBV7-9 and TRBJ1-4 gives the whole variable domain DTGVSQNPRHKITKRGQNVTFRCDPISEHNRLYWYRQTLGQGPEFLTYFQNEAQLEKSRLLSDRFSAERPKGSFSTLEIQRTEQGDSAMYLCASSPWTGINEKLFFGSGTQLSVL.

The chain recombines TRBV11-3 with TRBJ1-5, with a weak D call TRBD1 (6 bases). Germline V gene sequence: CDR1 SGHNT, CDR2 YENEEA. The ends were cut back, 3 bases at V and 7 bases at J, with 13 bases in the middle. The CDR3 is 14 residues long. In nucleotides, the CDR3 is TGTGCCAGCAGCTTGAACAGGGTAAGGCAGCCCCAGCATTTT. Translating gives CASSLNRVRQPQHF. The whole variable domain, filled in from reference TRBV11-3 and TRBJ1-5, reads EAGVVQSPRYKIIEKKQPVAFWCNPISGHNTLYWYLQNLGQGPELLIRYENEEAVDDSQLPKDRFSAERLKGVDSTLKIQPAELGDSAVYLCASSLNRVRQPQHFGDGTRLSIL.

The CDR3 DNA reads TGTGCCAGCAGCACCGGGACTAGCGGAGGCTACGAGCAGTACTTC. This translates into CASSTGTSGGYEQYF. The J gene is TRBJ2-7, the V gene TRBV11-1; 11 bases line up with TRBD2. The germline V gene has CDR1 SGHAT and CDR2 FQDESV (reference sequence). The V gene end was trimmed by 5 bases and the J gene end by 3 bases; junction bases not matched to a gene: 6. The CDR3 runs 15 residues.

The chain joins TRBV14 to TRBJ1-6; 7 bases line up with TRBD1. V dropped 4 bases and J dropped 4; count of bases not matched to a gene: 7. The germline CDR1 and CDR2 sequences are SGHDN and FVKESK. The CDR3 is 16 amino acids. The CDR3 reads CASSRSRDSYNSPLHF. CDR3 nucleotides: TGTGCCAGCAGCCGATCCCGGGACAGTTATAATTCACCCCTCCACTTT.

CDR3 region: CASSPSTDTPQHF. In nucleotides, the CDR3 is TGCGCCAGCAGCCCCTCGACGGATACGCCCCAGCATTTT. The chain combines TRBV4-3 with TRBJ1-5, with D uncertain. Trimming took 4 bases from V and 9 from J, leaving 13 bases between them. This CDR3 contains 13 residues. Per the germline V gene, CDR1 is LGHNA and CDR2 is YSLEER.

This chain joins TRBV19 and TRBJ2-7; 9 nucleotides agree with TRBD1. CDR1 LNHDA and CDR2 SQIVND come from the germline V gene (reference sequence). CDR3 length: 14 residues. The trim removed 6 bases at V and 0 bases at J, leaving 3 bases unmatched. The CDR3 sequence is CASREDRGSYEQYF. The CDR3 nucleotides read TGTGCCAGTAGGGAGGACAGGGGCTCCTACGAGCAGTACTTC.

This clone was observed a few times. The rearrangement joins TRBV28 to TRBJ2-5; D remains ambiguous. The CDR3 is 16 amino acids. The ends were cut back, 2 bases at V and 4 bases at J, with 17 bases in the middle. Germline V lookup: CDR1 MDHEN, CDR2 SYDVKM. The CDR3 protein is CASSLVDGPFGETQYF. The CDR3, as DNA: TGTGCCAGCAGTTTAGTTGACGGGCCATTCGGAGAGACCCAGTACTTC.

This clone appeared a single time. The chain couples TRBV10-3 to TRBJ2-2; D ambiguous. Germline V gives CDR1 ENHRY, CDR2 SYGVKD. V was clipped by 4 bases and J by 1 base, with 22 bases between them. This CDR3 has 19 amino acids. The CDR3, as DNA: TGTGCCATCAGTGCCCTATTGCGCCCACTAAATGTGAACACCGGGGAGCTGTTTTTT. Residues: CAISALLRPLNVNTGELFF.

CDR3 bases: TGTGCCAGCAGCCCGTCCCCGATGGAATTCTACGAGCAGTACTTC. Its translation is CASSPSPMEFYEQYF. The chain joins TRBV5-8 to TRBJ2-7; no firm D call. The CDR3 sequence is 15 residues long. Germline CDR1 and CDR2: SGHTS and YDEGEE. Trimming stripped 4 bases from V and 3 bases from J, with 17 bases between.

This clone has only one observation. The chain is built from TRBV28 and TRBJ2-2; no clear D gene. The CDR3 runs to 15 residues. The V and J ends lost 8 bases and 2 bases respectively, with 15 bases between them. CDR1 is MDHEN and CDR2 is SYDVKM in the germline V gene. The CDR3 region has the DNA TGTGCCAGCTCCCCTTCCCCCCAAAACACCGGGGAGCTGTTTTTT. Translation: CASSPSPQNTGELFF.

Here the CDR3 DNA reads TGTGCCAGTAGTATAACCCCCGGGAGCTCCTACGAGCAGTACTTC. Its protein product is CASSITPGSSYEQYF. V is TRBV19 and J is TRBJ2-7; a weak D match, TRBD2 (6 bases). This CDR3 is 15 amino acids long. V was clipped by 2 bases and J by 0 bases, with 11 bases between them. Germline lookup yields CDR1 LNHDA and CDR2 SQIVND (reference sequence).

The chain carries TRBV9 and TRBJ1-1; no clear D. The CDR3 totals 13 residues. Trimming pared 3 bases from V and 0 bases from J, leaving 6 bases between. Per germline, CDR1 SGDLS and CDR2 YYNGEE. The CDR3 sequence is CASSETMNTEAFF. As DNA, the CDR3 is TGTGCCAGCAGCGAAACCATGAACACTGAAGCTTTCTTT.

The chain recombines TRBV14 with TRBJ2-3, with unresolved D. Trimming pared 5 bases from V and 9 bases from J, leaving 15 bases between. The CDR3 extends over 13 amino acids. Germline-derived CDR1 and CDR2 are SGHDN and FVKESK. The CDR3 is CASSAETYGTQYF. The CDR3 nucleotides read TGTGCCAGCAGCGCGGAGACCTACGGGACGCAGTATTTT.

This chain connects TRBV5-1 to TRBJ1-2; 10 bases agree with TRBD1. Germline V gene data show CDR1 as SGHRS and CDR2 as YFSETQ. V was pared by 4 bases and J by 2 bases, with 5 bases of the junction left unmatched. The CDR3 sequence is 15 residues long. In nucleotides, the CDR3 is TGCGCCAGCAGCCCCGGGACAGGGGTGAACTATGGCTACACCTTC. It yields the protein CASSPGTGVNYGYTF. Supplemented by reference TRBV5-1 and TRBJ1-2, the full variable domain reads KAGVTQTPRYLIKTRGQQVTLSCSPISGHRSVSWYQQTPGQGLQFLFEYFSETQRNKGNFPGRFSGRQFSNSRSEMNVSTLELGDSALYLCASSPGTGVNYGYTFGSGTRLTVV.

This clone has just a few counts. CDR3 coding DNA: TGCGCCAGCAGCCAAGACAGGGACAGATACTACGAGCAGTACTTC. Its translation is CASSQDRDRYYEQYF. V usage is TRBV4-3 and J usage is TRBJ2-7; 7 bases agree with TRBD1. The junction had 5 bases not matched to a gene; V was cut back by 0 bases and J by 3 bases. The CDR3 is 15 amino acids. Germline CDR1 is LGHNA and CDR2 is YSLEER.

The rearrangement links TRBV6-6 to TRBJ1-4; no firm D call. The germline V gene encodes CDR1 MNHNY and CDR2 SVGAGI (reference sequence). V lost 5 bases and J lost 3, with 10 bases in between. The CDR3 length is 14 residues. The CDR3, as DNA: TGTGCCAGCAGTCCAGACGTCCCTAATGAAAAACTGTTTTTT. Translation: CASSPDVPNEKLFF.

The chain has TRBV11-3 and TRBJ2-5; no firm D call. Germline V lookup: CDR1 SGHNT, CDR2 YENEEA. The CDR3 totals 13 residues. The V and J ends lost 0 bases and 7 bases respectively, with 9 bases between them. The CDR3 sequence is CASSLDHWGTQYF. The DNA of the CDR3 is TGTGCCAGCAGCTTAGATCATTGGGGGACCCAGTACTTC.

The genes are TRBV3-1 (or the pseudogene TRBV3-2) and TRBJ1-3, with unresolved D. The germline V gene encodes CDR1 LGHDT and CDR2 YNNKEL (reference sequence). This CDR3 spans 14 amino acids. V was cut by 2 bases and J by 7 bases, with 12 bases left in between. The CDR3 sequence: CASSQWRSANTIYF. The CDR3, as DNA: TGTGCCAGCAGCCAATGGCGGTCTGCGAACACCATATATTTT.

V and J are TRBV4-1 and TRBJ2-2; 9 positions agree with TRBD2. Germline loops: CDR1 MGHRA, CDR2 YSYEKL. CDR3 size: 16 residues. The J segment lost 5 bases and the V segment lost 1 base, leaving 5 bases of the junction unmatched. The CDR3 is CASSQVAGAGTGELFF. The CDR3, as DNA: TGCGCCAGCAGCCAAGTAGCGGGAGCGGGGACCGGGGAGCTGTTTTTT.

This chain connects TRBV3-1 (or the pseudogene TRBV3-2) to TRBJ1-2; weak D call: TRBD1 (5 bases). CDR1 and CDR2 (germline): LGHDT, YNNKEL (reference sequence). This CDR3 spans 12 amino acids. With 10 bases removed from V and 4 bases from J, the gap between germline ends came to 13 bases. CDR3 bases: TGTGCCACCCGGGGGGGTGGCTATGGCTACACCTTC. Residues: CATRGGGYGYTF.